This T cell receptor beta chain is drawn from a study of T cells in Graves' hyperthyroidism and ophthalmopathy. The TCR beta CDR3 regions underwent amplification using RNA transcripts as the source. RT-PCR in the first round (using the HTBI primer set) targeted the TCR CDR3. TCRdb redid the calling of the multiplex PCR reads with MiXCR, one entry per CDR3 protein. The sample has around 400,000 distinct CDR3 sequences; roughly 15% are singletons. This sample holds PBMCs from roughly 10 ml fresh peripheral blood. This clonotype occurred once. The CDR3 covers 14 residues. Germline loops: CDR1 MNHNS, CDR2 SASEGT. Trimming at V came to 3 bases and at J to 6 bases, leaving 8 bases not matched to a gene.

Sequenced input: blood. The J gene is TRBJ2-7, the V gene TRBV6-1, with 7 bases matching TRBD1. This receptor was identified in an older woman with Graves' ophthalmopathy. The CDR3 here is CASSDLQGFSEQYF. CDR3 coding DNA: TGTGCCAGCAGTGACCTACAGGGGTTCTCCGAGCAGTACTTC.